This T cell receptor beta chain was retrieved from a study of beta chain features in type 1 diabetes. The whole isolated RNA underwent reverse transcription, so sequencing captured expressed TCRB transcripts. TCRdb's table, derived via immunoSEQ multiplex PCR, lists solely in-frame clones and lacks some. The table has some 150,000 clones, roughly 53% seen once. The germline V gene encodes CDR1 SGHAT and CDR2 FQNNGV. This CDR3 spans 13 amino acids. Trimming cost V 6 bases and J 4 bases, with 12 bases left between them. The sequence came from a man in his late teens or twenties in good health. The sample consisted of Tregs from blood. The chain uses TRBV11-2 and TRBJ2-5, with D unresolved. This chain's CDR3 is CASRLLSTETQYF. CDR3 bases: TGTGCCAGCAGACTTTTATCTACAGAGACCCAGTACTTC.